Listed here are 9 T cell receptor beta chains from one sample, sequenced in a study of T cells after yellow fever vaccination. In TCRdb, the 5' RACE reads were re-called with MiXCR into one record per CDR3 protein. The sample records approximately 160,000 distinct CDR3 sequences, roughly 6.4% being singletons. The material was CD4+ T cells sorted from PBMCs, obtained on the day of the first yellow fever vaccination. The receptors stem from a man between 18 and 29 years old who received the YFV17D yellow fever vaccine.

Many counts were recorded for this clonotype. The rearrangement uses TRBV7-6 and TRBJ1-4; no clear D gene. Trimming removed 2 bases from V and 0 bases from J, with 7 bases in between. CDR3 length: 15 amino acids. Looked up from germline, CDR1 is SGHVS and CDR2 is FNYEAQ. CDR3 bases: TGTGCCAGCAGCTTAAGACCGGCAACTAATGAAAAACTGTTTTTT. As protein: CASSLRPATNEKLFF.

This clonotype was detected only a few times. The V and J genes are TRBV19 and TRBJ2-2; 8 bases fit TRBD1. The CDR3 spans 16 residues. V was clipped by 4 bases and J by 2 bases; unmatched bases: 6. Germline V lookup: CDR1 LNHDA, CDR2 SQIVND (reference sequence). DNA of the CDR3: TGTGCCAGTAGTACTCGTGGACAGGGAAACACCGGGGAGCTGTTTTTT. The encoded protein is CASSTRGQGNTGELFF.

This clonotype was seen ten or more times. This rearrangement joins TRBV5-1 to TRBJ1-1, with TRBD1 matching over 7 bases. With V trimmed by 4 bases and J by 1 base, 4 bases remained unmatched. CDR1 is SGHRS, CDR2 YFSETQ, per germline. CDR3 length equals 14 residues. The CDR3 region has the DNA TGCGCCAGCAGCGTAGACAGGGCGAACACTGAAGCTTTCTTT. The encoded protein is CASSVDRANTEAFF.

This clonotype was detected many times. The chain couples TRBV3-1 to TRBJ1-2; D not resolved. The V end lost 0 bases, the J end lost 6 bases, and 8 bases lay between the germline ends. The CDR3 spans 13 residues. The germline gives CDR1 LGHDT, CDR2 YNNKEL (reference sequence). The CDR3 region has the DNA TGTGCCAGCAGCCAAGAGTCCCGCCATGGCTACACCTTC. This translates into CASSQESRHGYTF.

This clonotype was picked up many times. The V call is TRBV7-8, the J call TRBJ2-2; perhaps TRBD1 as D (7 bases). Germline CDR1 and CDR2: SGHVS and FQNEAQ. V lost 5 bases, J lost 6 bases, and 22 bases lay in between. This CDR3 contains 17 residues. In DNA, the CDR3 is TGTGCCAGCAGCAACAACGACAGGGAGGTAGTGGCCGGGGAGCTGTTTTTT. Translation: CASSNNDREVVAGELFF.

This clonotype was detected many times. This chain joins TRBV7-2 and TRBJ2-2; TRBD1 agrees at 9 bases. From germline, CDR1 is SGHTA and CDR2 FQGNSA. The junction had 9 bases not matched to a gene; V was cut back by 5 bases and J by 5 bases. The CDR3 spans 16 residues. The CDR3 DNA reads as TGTGCCAGCAGCCGGTCCGGGACAGGGCGTACCGGGGAGCTGTTTTTT. Its translation: CASSRSGTGRTGELFF.

This clonotype came up many times. This chain joins TRBV10-1 and TRBJ1-4, with 8 bases that match TRBD1. Germline V CDR1 and CDR2: WNHNN, SYGVQD (reference sequence). V shed 4 bases and J 5 bases; nucleotides not matched to a gene: 3. The CDR3 is made up of 14 amino acids. The CDR3 coding sequence is TGCGCCAGCAGTGCGGGACAGGAGAATGAAAAACTGTTTTTT. It yields the protein CASSAGQENEKLFF.

This clonotype was observed many times. The V call is TRBV29-1, the J call TRBJ2-7, with D possibly being TRBD1 (6 bases). The germline V gene encodes CDR1 SQVTM and CDR2 ANQGSEA. This CDR3 has 13 amino acids. Between the trimmed V and J ends, which lost 7 bases and 4 bases, there was a span of 17 bases. The CDR3 DNA reads TGCAGCGCAGAGGTCGGCAGGGGTTACGAGCAGTACTTC. Encoded protein: CSAEVGRGYEQYF.

This clonotype was counted between two and nine times. V gene TRBV20-1 combines with J gene TRBJ2-3, with 9 positions matching TRBD2. V gave up 1 base and J gave up 4 bases; unmatched junction bases: 6. CDR1 and CDR2 from the germline V gene are DFQATT and SNEGSKA (reference sequence). The CDR3 loop spans 15 amino acids. CDR3 sequence reads: CSARVQRGEADTQYF. The CDR3 DNA follows: TGCAGTGCTAGAGTCCAGCGGGGGGAAGCAGATACGCAGTATTTT.